This entry lists 15 T cell receptor beta chains sequenced from one sample in a study of blood T cell repertoires in COVID-19. Only in-frame clones appear in the TCRdb table, and some are missing; sequencing was by immunoSEQ multiplex PCR. The table records 200,000 to 250,000 clones, 87% of them present only once. The sample taken for sequencing was peripheral blood. Receptor source: a woman under 30 who had recovered from COVID-19.

The genes are TRBV2 and TRBJ2-2, with D maybe TRBD2 (5 bases). Trimming cost V 6 bases and J 8 bases, with 25 bases left between them. CDR1 and CDR2 from the germline V gene are SNHLY and FYNNEI. The CDR3 length is 17 residues. The DNA for the CDR3 is TGTGCCAGCAGGAGGGCACCGCCGAGATCTTTTGGGGGGGAGCTGTTTTTT. Amino acid sequence: CASRRAPPRSFGGELFF.

The chain has TRBV27 and TRBJ2-1; 8 nucleotides match TRBD1. This CDR3 contains 16 residues. After removal of 2 bases from V and 5 bases from J, the junction contained 8 bases not matched to a gene. Germline V gene lookup returns CDR1 MNHEY and CDR2 SMNVEV (reference sequence). The CDR3 sequence is CASSLGSGGFHNEQFF. The CDR3 DNA reads as TGTGCCAGCAGTTTAGGGTCAGGGGGCTTCCACAATGAGCAGTTCTTC.

This chain links TRBV11-2 with TRBJ1-2; D possibly corresponds to TRBD1 (5 bases). The V end lost 0 bases, the J end lost 7 bases, and 12 bases lay between the germline ends. The germline V gene encodes CDR1 SGHAT and CDR2 FQNNGV. This CDR3 region has 14 residues. The CDR3 reads CASSLDIKGLGYTF. For the CDR3, the DNA is TGTGCCAGCAGCTTAGATATTAAGGGGCTTGGCTACACCTTC.

This rearrangement joins TRBV9 to TRBJ2-2; D is unresolved. This CDR3 contains 17 residues. Germline CDR1 reads SGDLS; CDR2 reads YYNGEE. The V gene lost 4 bases and the J gene lost 4 bases, with 20 bases spanning the gap. CDR3 residues: CASSPPTGPRPTGELFF. As DNA, the CDR3 is TGTGCCAGCAGCCCCCCCACGGGTCCTAGGCCCACCGGGGAGCTGTTTTTT.

The chain recombines TRBV6-5 with TRBJ1-6, with 8 positions matching TRBD1. This CDR3 is 15 amino acids long. Unmatched junction bases numbered 3, after V lost 0 bases and J lost 8 bases. Germline-derived CDR1 and CDR2 are MNHEY and SVGAGI. For the CDR3, the DNA is TGTGCCAGCAGTTACTCTGCGGACAGGGATTCACCCCTCCACTTT. Its translation: CASSYSADRDSPLHF.

DNA for the CDR3: TGCAGTGCTAGTAGACAGGGCGAAGCTTTCTTT. It encodes CSASRQGEAFF. This chain connects TRBV20-1 to TRBJ1-1; 7 nucleotides align to TRBD1. The CDR3 runs to 11 residues. Unmatched junction bases numbered 3, after V lost 3 bases and J lost 8 bases. Germline CDR1 and CDR2: DFQATT and SNEGSKA (reference sequence).

The chain couples TRBV21-1 to TRBJ1-1; whether TRBD1, the table's D call, matches the DNA was not checked. TRBV21-1 counts as a pseudogene. The CDR3 loop spans 16 amino acids. In DNA form, the CDR3 reads TGTGCCAGCAGCAAAGATAGGAGGGGGCAGGGCACTGAAGCTTTCTTT. Amino acids: CASSKDRRGQGTEAFF.

The chain couples TRBV3-1 (or the pseudogene TRBV3-2) to TRBJ2-5, with 10 positions matching TRBD2. CDR3 length equals 17 residues. Germline CDR1 is LGHDT and CDR2 is YNNKEL (reference sequence). Trimming removed 3 bases from V and 4 bases from J; junction bases left unmatched: 11. The CDR3 DNA reads TGTGCCAGCAGCCAGACGTCGAGCGGGAGGGATAGAGAGACCCAGTACTTC. The encoded protein is CASSQTSSGRDRETQYF.

This clone was detected once. The CDR3 loop is CSVPPGGPDTQYF. DNA for the CDR3: TGCAGCGTGCCCCCTGGCGGGCCAGATACGCAGTATTTT. J is TRBJ2-3 and V is TRBV29-1; D possibly corresponds to TRBD2 (5 bases). Trimming removed 6 bases from V and 4 bases from J, with 14 bases in between. The V gene's germline CDR1 is SQVTM and CDR2 ANQGSEA. This CDR3 has 13 amino acids.

J is TRBJ2-1 and V is TRBV4-3; no clear D. With 2 bases removed from V and 9 bases from J, the gap between germline ends came to 11 bases. CDR1 and CDR2 (germline): LGHNA, YSLEER. The CDR3 loop spans 13 amino acids. This chain's CDR3 is CASSQRDLSEQFF. The CDR3 bases are TGCGCCAGCAGCCAACGCGATTTATCTGAGCAGTTCTTC.

The chain recombines TRBV7-2 with TRBJ1-2; D is possibly TRBD1 (6 bases). This CDR3 spans 14 amino acids. Trimming removed 5 bases from V and 1 base from J, with 11 bases in between. Germline CDR1 and CDR2: SGHTA and FQGNSA. CDR3 in amino acids: CASSPRTVNYGYTF. As DNA, the CDR3 is TGTGCCAGCAGCCCCCGGACAGTTAACTATGGCTACACCTTC.

This chain connects TRBV6-5 to TRBJ1-1; D gene uncertain. The germline V and J ends were trimmed by 8 bases and 3 bases, with 4 bases remaining between them. The CDR3 totals 10 residues. The germline CDR1 and CDR2 sequences are MNHEY and SVGAGI. This CDR3 reads CASEYTEAFF. CDR3 nucleotides: TGTGCCAGCGAGTACACTGAAGCTTTCTTT.

The table lists this clone with a count of one. This chain links TRBV2 with TRBJ2-1; 8 nucleotides line up with TRBD2. Germline-derived CDR1 and CDR2 are SNHLY and FYNNEI. The CDR3 loop spans 16 amino acids. V lost 0 bases to trimming and J lost 8 bases; unmatched junction nucleotides: 9. CDR3 region: CASSEALRAGVHEQFF. CDR3 bases: TGTGCCAGCAGTGAAGCGCTTCGAGCGGGAGTGCATGAGCAGTTCTTC.

This rearrangement joins TRBV25-1 to TRBJ2-5; TRBD1 agrees at 10 bases. J gave up 5 bases and V 2 bases, and 11 bases lay outside the gene matches. In germline, CDR1 is MGHDK, CDR2 SYGVNS. The CDR3 has 17 residues. In DNA, the CDR3 is TGTGCCAGCAGTGAAAAGACAGGGGGCCCCCCTGGGGAGACCCAGTACTTC. Amino acids: CASSEKTGGPPGETQYF.

The CDR3 coding sequence is TGTGCCTGGAGTCGTAGGGGTTTTGGGGATACGCAGTATTTT. It is translated as CAWSRRGFGDTQYF. The chain employs TRBV30 and TRBJ2-3; TRBD1 is a possible D gene (5 bases). The ends were cut back, 2 bases at V and 6 bases at J, with 15 bases in the middle. The CDR3 loop spans 14 amino acids. Germline CDR1 is GTSNPN and CDR2 is SVGIG (reference sequence).